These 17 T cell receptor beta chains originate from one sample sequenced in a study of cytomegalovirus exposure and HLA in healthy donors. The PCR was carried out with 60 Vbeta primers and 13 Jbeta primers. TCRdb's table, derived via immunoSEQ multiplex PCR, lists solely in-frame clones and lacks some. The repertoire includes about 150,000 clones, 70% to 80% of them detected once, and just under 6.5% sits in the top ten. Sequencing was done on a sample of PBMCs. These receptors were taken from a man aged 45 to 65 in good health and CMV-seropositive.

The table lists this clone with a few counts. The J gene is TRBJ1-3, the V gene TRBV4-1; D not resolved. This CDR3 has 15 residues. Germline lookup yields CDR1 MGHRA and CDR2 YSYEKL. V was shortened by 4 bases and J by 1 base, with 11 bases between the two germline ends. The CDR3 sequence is CASSRNTASGNTIYF. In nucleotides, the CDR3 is TGCGCCAGCAGCCGAAACACAGCTTCTGGAAACACCATATATTTT.

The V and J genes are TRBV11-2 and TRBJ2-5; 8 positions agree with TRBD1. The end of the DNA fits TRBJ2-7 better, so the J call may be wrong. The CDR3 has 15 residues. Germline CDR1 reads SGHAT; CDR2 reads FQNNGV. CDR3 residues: CASSSGTGANYEQYF. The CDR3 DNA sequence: TGTGCCAGCAGCTCAGGGACAGGAGCCAACTACGAGCAGTACTTC.

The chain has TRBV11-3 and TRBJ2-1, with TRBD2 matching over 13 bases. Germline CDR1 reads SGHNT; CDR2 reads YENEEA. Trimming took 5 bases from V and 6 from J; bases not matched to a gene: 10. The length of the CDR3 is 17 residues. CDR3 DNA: TGTGCCAGCAGCATGGGACTAGCGGGAAACGGCGCCAATGAGCAGTTCTTC. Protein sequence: CASSMGLAGNGANEQFF.

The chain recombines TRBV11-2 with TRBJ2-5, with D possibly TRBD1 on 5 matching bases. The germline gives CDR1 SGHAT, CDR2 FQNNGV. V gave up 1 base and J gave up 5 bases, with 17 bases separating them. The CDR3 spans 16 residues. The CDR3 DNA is TGTGCCAGCAGCTTAGGGCAGGGTATCCTTTTGGAGACCCAGTACTTC. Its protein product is CASSLGQGILLETQYF.

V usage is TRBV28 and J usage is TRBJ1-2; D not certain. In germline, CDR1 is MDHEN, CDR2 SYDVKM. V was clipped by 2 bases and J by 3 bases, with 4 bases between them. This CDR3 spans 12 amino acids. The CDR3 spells CASSLQDYGYTF. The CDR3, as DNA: TGTGCCAGCAGTTTACAGGACTATGGCTACACCTTC.

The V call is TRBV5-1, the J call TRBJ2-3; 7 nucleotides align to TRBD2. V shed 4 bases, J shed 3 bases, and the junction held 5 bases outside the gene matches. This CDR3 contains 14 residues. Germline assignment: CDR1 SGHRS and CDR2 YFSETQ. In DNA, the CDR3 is TGCGCCAGCAGCCTGACTAGCAGTACAGATACGCAGTATTTT. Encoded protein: CASSLTSSTDTQYF.

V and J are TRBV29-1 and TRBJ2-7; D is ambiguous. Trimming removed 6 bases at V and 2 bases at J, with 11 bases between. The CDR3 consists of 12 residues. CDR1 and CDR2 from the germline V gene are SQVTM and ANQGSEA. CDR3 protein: CSVDIGAYEQYF. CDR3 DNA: TGCAGCGTCGACATAGGTGCCTACGAGCAGTACTTC.

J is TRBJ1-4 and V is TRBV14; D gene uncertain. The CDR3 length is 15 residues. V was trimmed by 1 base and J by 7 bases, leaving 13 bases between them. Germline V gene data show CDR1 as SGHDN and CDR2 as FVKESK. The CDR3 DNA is TGTGCCAGCAGCCAAGTATTCGGGTACGGTGAAAAACTGTTTTTT. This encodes CASSQVFGYGEKLFF.

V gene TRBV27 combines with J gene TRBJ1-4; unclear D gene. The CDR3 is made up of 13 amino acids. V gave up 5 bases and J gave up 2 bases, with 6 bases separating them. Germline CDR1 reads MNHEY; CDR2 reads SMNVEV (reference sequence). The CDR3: CASSPRTNEKLFF. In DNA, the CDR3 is TGTGCCAGCAGTCCCAGGACTAATGAAAAACTGTTTTTT.

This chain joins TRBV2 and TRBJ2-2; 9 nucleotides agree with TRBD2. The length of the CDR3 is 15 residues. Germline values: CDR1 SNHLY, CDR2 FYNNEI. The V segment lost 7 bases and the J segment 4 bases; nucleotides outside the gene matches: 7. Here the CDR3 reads CASNRLAEVTGELFF. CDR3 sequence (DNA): TGTGCCAGCAATAGACTAGCGGAAGTCACCGGGGAGCTGTTTTTT.

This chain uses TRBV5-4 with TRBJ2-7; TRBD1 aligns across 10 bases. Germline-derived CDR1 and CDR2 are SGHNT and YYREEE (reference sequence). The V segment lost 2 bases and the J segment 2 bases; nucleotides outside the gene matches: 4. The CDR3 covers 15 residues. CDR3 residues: CASSFGGQGAYEQYF. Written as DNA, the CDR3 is TGTGCCAGCAGCTTCGGCGGACAGGGGGCCTACGAGCAGTACTTC.

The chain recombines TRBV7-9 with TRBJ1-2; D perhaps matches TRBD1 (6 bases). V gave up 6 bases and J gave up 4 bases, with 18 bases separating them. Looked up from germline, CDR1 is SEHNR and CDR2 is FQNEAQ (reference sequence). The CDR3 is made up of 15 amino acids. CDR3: CASREENRDPYGYTF. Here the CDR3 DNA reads TGTGCCAGCAGAGAAGAGAACAGGGATCCCTATGGCTACACCTTC.

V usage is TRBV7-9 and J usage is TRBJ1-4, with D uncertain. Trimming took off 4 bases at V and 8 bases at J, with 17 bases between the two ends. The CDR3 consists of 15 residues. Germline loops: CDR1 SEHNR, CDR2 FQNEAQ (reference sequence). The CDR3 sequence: CASSSPESLGEKLFF. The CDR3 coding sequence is TGTGCCAGCAGCTCCCCGGAGTCTTTAGGCGAAAAACTGTTTTTT.

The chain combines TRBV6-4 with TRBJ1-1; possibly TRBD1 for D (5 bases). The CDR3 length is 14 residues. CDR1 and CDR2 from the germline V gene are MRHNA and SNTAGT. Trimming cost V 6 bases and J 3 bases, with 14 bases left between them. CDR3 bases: TGTGCCAGCAGCGAACAAGGGGACTACACTGAAGCTTTCTTT. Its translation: CASSEQGDYTEAFF.

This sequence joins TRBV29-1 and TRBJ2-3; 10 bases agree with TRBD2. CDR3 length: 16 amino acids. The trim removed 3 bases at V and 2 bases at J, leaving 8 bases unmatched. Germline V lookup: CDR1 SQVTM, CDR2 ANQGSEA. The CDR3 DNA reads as TGCAGCGTTGAGCGCGGGAGCGGGAGGGCCACAGATACGCAGTATTTT. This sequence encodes CSVERGSGRATDTQYF.

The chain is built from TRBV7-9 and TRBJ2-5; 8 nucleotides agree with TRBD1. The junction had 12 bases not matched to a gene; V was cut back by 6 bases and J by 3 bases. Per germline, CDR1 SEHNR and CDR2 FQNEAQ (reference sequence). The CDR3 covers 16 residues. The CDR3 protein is CASSPVKGQGKETQYF. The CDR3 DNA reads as TGTGCCAGCAGTCCGGTCAAAGGACAGGGAAAAGAGACCCAGTACTTC.

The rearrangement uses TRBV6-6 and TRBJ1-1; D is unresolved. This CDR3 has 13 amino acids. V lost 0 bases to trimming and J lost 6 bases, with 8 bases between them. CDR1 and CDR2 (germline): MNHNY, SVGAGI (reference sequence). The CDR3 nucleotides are TGTGCCAGCAGTTACTCCGGCGGGGCTGAAGCTTTCTTT. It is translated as CASSYSGGAEAFF.